Reported below is one T cell receptor (beta chain). This specimen comes from a study of blood T cell repertoires in COVID-19. The overall study: Material from acute and convalescent COVID-19 was sourced from the United States, Italy and Spain.

The length of the CDR3 is 16 residues. Trimming removed 2 bases from V and 4 bases from J; junction bases left unmatched: 7. Germline lookup yields CDR1 PRHDT and CDR2 FYEKMQ (reference sequence). Authors' processing steps: Using reference gene primer amplification, nucleated cell counts were estimated. Clones were sequenced by immunoSEQ multiplex PCR, and TCRdb holds only the in-frame ones, with some missing. The V and J calls and clone size come from that table; D and trimming were worked out from the DNA. The sample includes roughly 100,000 clones, 85% to 90% of them seen just once. The sequenced sample was peripheral blood. V usage is TRBV13 and J usage is TRBJ2-3; 9 nucleotides match TRBD2. This receptor was taken from a man between 45 and 60 years old with acute or convalescent COVID-19. The DNA of the CDR3 is TGTGCCAGCAGCTTAAATAGCGGGAGTGGGGCAGATACGCAGTATTTT. This translates into CASSLNSGSGADTQYF.